The 23 T cell receptor beta chains in this list originate from one sample, sequenced in a study of blood T cell repertoires in COVID-19. Generated by immunoSEQ multiplex PCR, the TCRdb table keeps only in-frame clones and is missing some. This table has 150,000 to 200,000 clones, 65% to 90% appearing once. Sequencing used peripheral blood. The receptor source for this set is a woman in her 40s with COVID-19, enrolled during active disease.

CDR3 amino acids: CASSGTGSNQPQHF. The DNA for the CDR3 is TGTGCCAGCTCCGGGACAGGGAGCAATCAGCCCCAGCATTTT. The chain is built from TRBV19 and TRBJ1-5; 9 nucleotides match TRBD1. The CDR3 runs 14 residues. Trimming at V came to 9 bases and at J to 1 base, leaving 4 bases not matched to a gene. The germline CDR1 and CDR2 sequences are LNHDA and SQIVND (reference sequence).

This chain links TRBV4-2 with TRBJ2-1, with D possibly being TRBD2 (6 bases). V lost 4 bases and J lost 5, with 33 bases in between. This CDR3 region has 21 residues. Per germline, CDR1 LGHNA and CDR2 YNFKEQ. Written as DNA, the CDR3 is TGTGCCAGCAGCCTGAATCCGGGACTTACCAATGCGAAGCGACCTGACAATGAGCAGTTCTTC. Its translation is CASSLNPGLTNAKRPDNEQFF.

The chain is built from TRBV28 and TRBJ1-1; the D gene is possibly TRBD1 (5 bases). The germline V gene has CDR1 MDHEN and CDR2 SYDVKM. The CDR3 has 11 amino acids. Between the trimmed V and J ends, which lost 10 bases and 1 base, there was a span of 7 bases. The CDR3 nucleotides read TGTGCCATCCAGGGGAACACTGAAGCTTTCTTT. This encodes CAIQGNTEAFF.

The chain combines TRBV2 with TRBJ1-1, with D possibly being TRBD1 (6 bases). The CDR3 runs to 13 residues. CDR1 is SNHLY, CDR2 FYNNEI, per germline. V lost 10 bases to trimming and J lost 6 bases, with 18 bases between them. The CDR3 DNA follows: TGTGCCACCTCCAGAACAGGGTTGGCTGAAGCTTTCTTT. Translating gives CATSRTGLAEAFF.

The chain carries TRBV10-1 and TRBJ2-2; D remains unclear. Trimming removed 0 bases from V and 4 bases from J, with 3 bases in between. The CDR3 runs 13 residues. Germline V gene data show CDR1 as WNHNN and CDR2 as SYGVQD (reference sequence). Here the CDR3 DNA reads TGCGCCAGCAGTGAGTCCAGCACCGGGGAGCTGTTTTTT. This translates into CASSESSTGELFF.

The chain carries TRBV18 and TRBJ2-1; the D gene is possibly TRBD2 (6 bases). The V end lost 6 bases, the J end lost 12 bases, and 18 bases lay between the germline ends. The germline CDR1 and CDR2 sequences are KGHSH and LQKENI. The CDR3 spans 13 residues. The CDR3 DNA reads TGTGCCAGCTCCTTGCGACTAGAGGATCGGCAGTTCTTC. Protein product: CASSLRLEDRQFF. Full variable domain (missing parts from reference TRBV18 and TRBJ2-1): NAGVMQNPRHLVRRRGQEARLRCSPMKGHSHVYWYRQLPEEGLKFMVYLQKENIIDESGMPKERFSAEFPKEGPSILRIQQVVRGDSAAYFCASSLRLEDRQFFGPGTRLTVL.

V gene TRBV19 combines with J gene TRBJ1-4, with 9 bases fitting TRBD1. The CDR3 sequence is 15 residues long. V trimming: 10 bases; J trimming: 7 bases; junction bases outside the gene matches: 13. CDR1 LNHDA and CDR2 SQIVND come from the germline V gene (reference sequence). CDR3 protein: CATATGGIYGEKLFF. CDR3 nucleotide sequence: TGTGCCACCGCTACAGGGGGCATCTACGGTGAAAAACTGTTTTTT.

The chain is built from TRBV2 and TRBJ2-7; 8 nucleotides agree with TRBD2. This CDR3 spans 17 amino acids. J lost 3 bases, V lost 6 bases, and 16 bases had no gene match. Germline V lookup: CDR1 SNHLY, CDR2 FYNNEI. In DNA form, the CDR3 reads TGTGCCAGCAGGAGGGCTGCACAGGGACTAGTAGGCTACGAGCAGTACTTC. This translates into CASRRAAQGLVGYEQYF.

This chain uses TRBV7-3 with TRBJ2-3, with unresolved D. Germline assignment: CDR1 SGHTA and CDR2 FQGTGA. The V end was cut by 2 bases, the J end by 4 bases, with 13 bases between. This CDR3 comprises 15 residues. CDR3 in amino acids: CASSLEPYRADTQYF. The CDR3 DNA follows: TGTGCCAGCAGCTTAGAGCCTTACCGGGCAGATACGCAGTATTTT. Drawing the rest from reference TRBV7-3 and TRBJ2-3, the complete variable domain is GAGVSQTPSNKVTEKGKYVELRCDPISGHTALYWYRQSLGQGPEFLIYFQGTGAADDSGLPNDRFFAVRPEGSVSTLKIQRTERGDSAVYLCASSLEPYRADTQYFGPGTRLTVL.

The chain combines TRBV7-2 with TRBJ2-7; TRBD1 agrees at 8 bases. The CDR3 length is 13 residues. Germline V gene sequence: CDR1 SGHTA, CDR2 FQGNSA. With V trimmed by 3 bases and J by 4 bases, 2 bases remained unmatched. CDR3 amino acids: CASSFGQGYEQYV. The CDR3 DNA reads as TGTGCCAGCAGCTTCGGACAGGGTTACGAGCAGTACGTC.

The chain has TRBV12-3 or TRBV12-4 and TRBJ1-3; D unresolved. The CDR3 totals 11 residues. The V and J ends lost 10 bases and 8 bases respectively, with 12 bases between them. In DNA, the CDR3 is TGTGCCACCAAGGCGGTAGACACCATATATTTT. Translation: CATKAVDTIYF.

As concerns this clone: The sample holds other DNA sequences that translate to the same CDR3. This chain uses TRBV28 with TRBJ2-7; 9 positions agree with TRBD1. Germline lookup yields CDR1 MDHEN and CDR2 SYDVKM. Trimming cost V 4 bases and J 5 bases; bases outside gene matches: 12. The CDR3 sequence is 16 residues long. This CDR3 reads CASSYPIQGAENEQYF. CDR3 DNA sequence: TGTGCCAGCAGTTACCCAATACAGGGGGCGGAAAACGAGCAGTACTTC. The entire variable domain, with the rest obtained from reference TRBV28 and TRBJ2-7, is as follows: DVKVTQSSRYLVKRTGEKVFLECVQDMDHENMFWYRQDPGLGLRLIYFSYDVKMKEKGDIPEGYSVSREKKERFSLILESASTNQTSMYLCASSYPIQGAENEQYFGPGTRLTVT.

This clone occurred once. The chain carries TRBV10-3 and TRBJ1-2; TRBD1 aligns across 8 bases. CDR3 length equals 12 residues. CDR1 and CDR2 (germline): ENHRY, SYGVKD. The ends lost 10 bases at V and 6 bases at J; junction bases unmatched: 7. The CDR3, as DNA: TGTGCCAACCGACAGGGGATCGATGGCTACACCTTC. This encodes CANRQGIDGYTF.

The rearrangement uses TRBV13 and TRBJ2-7, with a weak D call TRBD2 (6 bases). V was clipped by 5 bases and J by 6 bases, with 11 bases between them. CDR3 length: 12 amino acids. CDR1 is PRHDT and CDR2 is FYEKMQ in the germline V gene (reference sequence). The CDR3 bases are TGTGCCAGCAGCCAGACTAGAAGCGAGCAGTACTTC. The encoded protein is CASSQTRSEQYF.

The V and J genes are TRBV18 and TRBJ1-3; no clear D. V lost 6 bases to trimming and J lost 0 bases, with 12 bases between them. This CDR3 has 15 residues. CDR1 and CDR2 from the germline V gene are KGHSH and LQKENI. The CDR3 region has the DNA TGTGCCAGCTCCGATGCCGGTCTCTCTGGAAACACCATATATTTT. It is translated as CASSDAGLSGNTIYF.

The chain employs TRBV3-1 (or the pseudogene TRBV3-2) and TRBJ2-3; TRBD1 matches 7 bases. With 6 bases clipped from V and 4 bases from J, the junction kept 10 bases outside the gene matches. Germline loops: CDR1 LGHDT, CDR2 YNNKEL (reference sequence). This CDR3 spans 15 amino acids. The CDR3 region has the DNA TGTGCCAGCAGTCCTGCCGGGACAGTAGCAGATACGCAGTATTTT. It encodes CASSPAGTVADTQYF.

The chain joins TRBV6-5 to TRBJ2-2; D gene unclear. In germline, CDR1 is MNHEY, CDR2 SVGAGI. The CDR3 contains 12 residues. Trimming pared 7 bases from V and 5 bases from J, leaving 8 bases between. CDR3: CASNRRTGELFF. The CDR3 nucleotides read TGTGCCAGCAATCGCAGAACCGGGGAGCTGTTTTTT.

CDR3 DNA: TGTGCCAGCAGCTTAACTAGGCTAAATGAGCAGTTCTTC. Its protein is CASSLTRLNEQFF. This chain joins TRBV7-8 and TRBJ2-1; possible D gene TRBD2, 5 bases. V was pared by 2 bases and J by 7 bases, with 9 bases between. This CDR3 comprises 13 residues. Germline CDR1 reads SGHVS; CDR2 reads FQNEAQ.

The chain combines TRBV27 with TRBJ1-2, with 9 positions matching TRBD1. V lost 5 bases, J lost 3 bases, and 4 bases stayed unmatched. The CDR3 runs to 14 residues. CDR1 is MNHEY and CDR2 is SMNVEV in the germline V gene (reference sequence). CDR3 sequence reads: CASSRRTGDYGYTF. The DNA for the CDR3 is TGTGCCAGCAGTAGACGGACAGGGGACTATGGCTACACCTTC.

This clone has a handful of counts. The rearrangement links TRBV6-1 to TRBJ2-1, with D possibly TRBD2 on 5 matching bases. CDR1 and CDR2 (germline): MNHNS, SASEGT. Trimming removed 3 bases from V and 2 bases from J, with 8 bases in between. This CDR3 is 14 amino acids long. Written as DNA, the CDR3 is TGTGCCAGCAGTGAGCCCGGGACCTACAATGAGCAGTTCTTC. Amino acids: CASSEPGTYNEQFF.

V and J are TRBV2 and TRBJ1-5; D may be TRBD1 (5 bases). In germline, CDR1 is SNHLY, CDR2 FYNNEI. Trimming removed 8 bases at V and 4 bases at J, with 12 bases between. This CDR3 contains 13 residues. The CDR3 loop is CASSQGPNQPQHF. The CDR3 coding sequence is TGTGCCAGCTCCCAGGGTCCGAATCAGCCCCAGCATTTT.

The V call is TRBV28, the J call TRBJ2-5; TRBD2 might be the D (6 bases). The V gene lost 10 bases and the J gene lost 7 bases, with 10 bases spanning the gap. There are 10 residues in the CDR3. CDR1 is MDHEN, CDR2 SYDVKM, per germline. In nucleotides, the CDR3 is TGTGCCACCAAAGCGGGGACCCAGTACTTC. This encodes CATKAGTQYF.

The chain employs TRBV27 and TRBJ2-3; 7 nucleotides match TRBD2. The CDR3 has 15 amino acids. CDR1 and CDR2 (germline): MNHEY, SMNVEV (reference sequence). Trimming took 7 bases from V and 2 from J; bases not matched to a gene: 9. CDR3 sequence: CASKVRGVPTDTQYF. CDR3 DNA sequence: TGTGCCAGCAAAGTACGGGGGGTACCCACAGATACGCAGTATTTT.